The clone carrying this T cell receptor beta chain was counted a few times. Per the germline V gene, CDR1 is SGHRS and CDR2 is YFSETQ. V was pared by 4 bases and J by 0 bases, with 14 bases between. The CDR3 is 15 residues long. This record belongs to a study of T-cell memory formation after mild COVID-19. TCRdb re-called the 5' RACE reads with MiXCR, one entry per CDR3 protein. The sample holds about 440,000 distinct CDR3 sequences, around 18% seen once. The specimen was PBMCs or a T cell subset sorted from them (not recorded which). The genes are TRBV5-1 and TRBJ2-7, with D tentatively TRBD2 (6 bases). The sequence was collected from an adult woman who had mild COVID-19 (a few samples of this study predate the infection). Cell type and time point are not known. CDR3 region: CASSTTGASSYEQYF. CDR3 coding DNA: TGCGCCAGCAGCACAACGGGAGCGAGCTCCTACGAGCAGTACTTC.